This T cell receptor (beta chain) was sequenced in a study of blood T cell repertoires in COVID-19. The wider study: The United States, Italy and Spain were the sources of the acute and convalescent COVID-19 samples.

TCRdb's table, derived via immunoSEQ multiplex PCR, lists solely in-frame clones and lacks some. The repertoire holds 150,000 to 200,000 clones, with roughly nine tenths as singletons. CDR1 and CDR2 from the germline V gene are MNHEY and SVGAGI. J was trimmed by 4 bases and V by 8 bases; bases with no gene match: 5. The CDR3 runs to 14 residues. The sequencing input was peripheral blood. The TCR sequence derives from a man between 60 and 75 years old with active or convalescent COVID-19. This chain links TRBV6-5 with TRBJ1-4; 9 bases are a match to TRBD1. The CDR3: CASHRGRGNEKLFF. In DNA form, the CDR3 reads TGTGCCAGCCACAGGGGGCGCGGTAATGAAAAACTGTTTTTT.